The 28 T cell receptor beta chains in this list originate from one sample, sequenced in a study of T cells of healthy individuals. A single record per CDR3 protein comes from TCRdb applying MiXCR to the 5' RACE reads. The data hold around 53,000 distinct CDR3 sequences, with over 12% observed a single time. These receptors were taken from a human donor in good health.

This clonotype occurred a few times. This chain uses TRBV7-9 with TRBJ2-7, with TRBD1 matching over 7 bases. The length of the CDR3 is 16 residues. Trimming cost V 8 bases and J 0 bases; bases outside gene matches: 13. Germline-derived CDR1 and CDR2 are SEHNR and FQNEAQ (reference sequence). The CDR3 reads CASAPRAGGRSYEQYF. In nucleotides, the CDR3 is TGTGCCAGCGCCCCTAGGGCAGGGGGTCGCTCCTACGAGCAGTACTTC.

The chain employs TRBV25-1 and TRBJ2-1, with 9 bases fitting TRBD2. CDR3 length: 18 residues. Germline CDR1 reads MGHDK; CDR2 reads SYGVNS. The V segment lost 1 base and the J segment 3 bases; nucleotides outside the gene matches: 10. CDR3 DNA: TGTGCCAGCAGTGAATCACCAGGTAGCGGGGGTTTCTACAATGAGCAGTTCTTC. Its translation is CASSESPGSGGFYNEQFF.

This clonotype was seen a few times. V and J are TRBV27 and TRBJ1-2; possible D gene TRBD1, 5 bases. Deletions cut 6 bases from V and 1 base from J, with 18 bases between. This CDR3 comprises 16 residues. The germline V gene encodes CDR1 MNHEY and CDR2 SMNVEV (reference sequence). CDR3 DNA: TGTGCCAGCAGCCCTAAGGACGGGGGTTATAACTATGGCTACACCTTC. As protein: CASSPKDGGYNYGYTF.

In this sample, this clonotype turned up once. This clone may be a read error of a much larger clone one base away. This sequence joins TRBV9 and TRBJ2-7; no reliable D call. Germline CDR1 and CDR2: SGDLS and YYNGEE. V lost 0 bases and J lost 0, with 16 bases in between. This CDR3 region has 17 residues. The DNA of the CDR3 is TGTGCCAGCAGCGTAGGAAGAGAGGACGGTGACTCCTACGAGCAGTACTTC. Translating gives CASSVGREDGDSYEQYF.

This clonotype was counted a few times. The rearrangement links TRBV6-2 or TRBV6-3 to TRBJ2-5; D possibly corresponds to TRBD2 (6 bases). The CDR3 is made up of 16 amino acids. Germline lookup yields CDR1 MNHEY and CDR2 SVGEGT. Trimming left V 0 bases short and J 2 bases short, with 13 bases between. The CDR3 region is CASSYSTGDGQETQYF. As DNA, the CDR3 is TGTGCCAGCAGTTACTCTACGGGGGACGGTCAAGAGACCCAGTACTTC.

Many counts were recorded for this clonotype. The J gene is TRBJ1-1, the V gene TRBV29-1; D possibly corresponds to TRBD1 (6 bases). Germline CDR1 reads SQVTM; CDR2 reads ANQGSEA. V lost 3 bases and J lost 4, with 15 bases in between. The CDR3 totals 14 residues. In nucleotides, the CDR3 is TGCAGCGTTGAGGGGCTGGGAGGGGGCACTGAAGCTTTCTTT. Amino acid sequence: CSVEGLGGGTEAFF.

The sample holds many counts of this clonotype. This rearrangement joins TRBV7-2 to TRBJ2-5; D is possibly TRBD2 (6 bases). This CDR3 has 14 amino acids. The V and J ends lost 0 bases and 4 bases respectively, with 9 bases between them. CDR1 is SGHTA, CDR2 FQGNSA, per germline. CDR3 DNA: TGTGCCAGCAGCTTAGCCCAGACTAGAGAGACCCAGTACTTC. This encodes CASSLAQTRETQYF.

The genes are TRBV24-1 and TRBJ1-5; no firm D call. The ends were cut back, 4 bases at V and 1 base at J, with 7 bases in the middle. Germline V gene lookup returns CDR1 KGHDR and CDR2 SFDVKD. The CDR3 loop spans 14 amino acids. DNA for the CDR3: TGTGCCACCAGTGACGCGGGGAGCAATCAGCCCCAGCATTTT. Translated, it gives CATSDAGSNQPQHF.

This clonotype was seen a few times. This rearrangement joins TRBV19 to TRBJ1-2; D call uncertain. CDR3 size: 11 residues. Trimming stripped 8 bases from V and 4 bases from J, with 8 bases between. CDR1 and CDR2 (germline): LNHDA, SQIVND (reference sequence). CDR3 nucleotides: TGTGCCAGTCCCCCCAGCTATGGCTACACCTTC. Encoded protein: CASPPSYGYTF. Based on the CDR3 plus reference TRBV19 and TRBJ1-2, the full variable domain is DGGITQSPKYLFRKEGQNVTLSCEQNLNHDAMYWYRQDPGQGLRLIYYSQIVNDFQKGDIAEGYSVSREKKESFPLTVTSAQKNPTAFYLCASPPSYGYTFGSGTRLTVV.

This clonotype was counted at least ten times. In DNA, the CDR3 is TGTGCCAGCAGCTTCCGAGGGAAGCCCCAGCATTTT. Amino acid sequence: CASSFRGKPQHF. The chain recombines TRBV13 with TRBJ1-5, with D uncertain. This CDR3 has 12 amino acids. Between the trimmed V and J ends, which lost 3 bases and 8 bases, there was a span of 8 bases. Germline V gene sequence: CDR1 PRHDT, CDR2 FYEKMQ (reference sequence).

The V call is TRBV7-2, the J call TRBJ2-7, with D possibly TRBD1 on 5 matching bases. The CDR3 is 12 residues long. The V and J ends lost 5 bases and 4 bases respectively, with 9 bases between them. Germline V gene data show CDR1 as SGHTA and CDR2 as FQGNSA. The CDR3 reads CASSKDSYEQYF. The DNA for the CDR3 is TGTGCCAGCAGCAAAGACAGTTACGAGCAGTACTTC.

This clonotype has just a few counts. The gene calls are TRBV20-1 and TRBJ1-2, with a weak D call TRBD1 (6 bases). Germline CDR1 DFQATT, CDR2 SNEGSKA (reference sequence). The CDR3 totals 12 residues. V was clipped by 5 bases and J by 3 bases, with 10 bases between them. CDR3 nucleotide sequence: TGCAGTGCTGCAGGGGTTGACTATGGCTACACCTTC. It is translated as CSAAGVDYGYTF.

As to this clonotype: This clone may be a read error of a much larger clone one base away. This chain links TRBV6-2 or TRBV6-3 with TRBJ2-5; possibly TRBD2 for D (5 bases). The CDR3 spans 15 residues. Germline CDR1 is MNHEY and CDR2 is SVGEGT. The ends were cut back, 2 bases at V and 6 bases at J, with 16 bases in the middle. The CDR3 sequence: CASSYGLQTQQTQYF. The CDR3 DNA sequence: TGTGCCAGCAGTTACGGACTTCAGACTCAACAGACCCAGTACTTC.

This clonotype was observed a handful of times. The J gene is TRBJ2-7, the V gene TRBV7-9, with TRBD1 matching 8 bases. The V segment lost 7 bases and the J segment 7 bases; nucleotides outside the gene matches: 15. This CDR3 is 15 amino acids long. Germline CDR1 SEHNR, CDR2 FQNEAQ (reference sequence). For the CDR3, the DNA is TGTGCCAGCAACAAAGGCGGTGACAGGGGACCAGAGCAGTACTTC. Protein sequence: CASNKGGDRGPEQYF. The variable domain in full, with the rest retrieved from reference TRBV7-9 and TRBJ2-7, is DTGVSQNPRHKITKRGQNVTFRCDPISEHNRLYWYRQTLGQGPEFLTYFQNEAQLEKSRLLSDRFSAERPKGSFSTLEIQRTEQGDSAMYLCASNKGGDRGPEQYFGPGTRLTVT.

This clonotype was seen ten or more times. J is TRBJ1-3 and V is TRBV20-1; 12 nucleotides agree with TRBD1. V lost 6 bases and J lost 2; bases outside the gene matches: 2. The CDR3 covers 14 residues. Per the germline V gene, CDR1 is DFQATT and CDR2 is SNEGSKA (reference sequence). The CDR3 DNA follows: TGCAGTGCCCGGGACAGGGGGCCTGGAAACACCATATATTTT. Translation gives CSARDRGPGNTIYF.

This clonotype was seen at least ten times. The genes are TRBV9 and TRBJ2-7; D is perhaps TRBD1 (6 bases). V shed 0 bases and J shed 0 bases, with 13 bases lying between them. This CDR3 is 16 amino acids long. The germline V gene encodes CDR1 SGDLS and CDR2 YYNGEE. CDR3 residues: CASSVDEGTSSYEQYF. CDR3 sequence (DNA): TGTGCCAGCAGCGTAGACGAGGGGACAAGCTCCTACGAGCAGTACTTC. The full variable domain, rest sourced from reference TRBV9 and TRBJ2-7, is DSGVTQTPKHLITATGQRVTLRCSPRSGDLSVYWYQQSLDQGLQFLIQYYNGEERAKGNILERFSAQQFPDLHSELNLSSLELGDSALYFCASSVDEGTSSYEQYFGPGTRLTVT.

In DNA, the CDR3 is TGCAGTGCTGACCGGGATCCGGAGACCCAGTACTTC. Amino acid sequence: CSADRDPETQYF. This chain uses TRBV20-1 with TRBJ2-5; a weak D match, TRBD2 (5 bases). The CDR3 is made up of 12 amino acids. The V end lost 5 bases, the J end lost 5 bases, and 12 bases lay between the germline ends. Germline loops: CDR1 DFQATT, CDR2 SNEGSKA (reference sequence).

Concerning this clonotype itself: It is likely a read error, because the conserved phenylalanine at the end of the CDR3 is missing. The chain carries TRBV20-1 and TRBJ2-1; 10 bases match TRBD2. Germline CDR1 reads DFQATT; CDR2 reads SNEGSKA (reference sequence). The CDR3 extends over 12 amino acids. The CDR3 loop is CSLRTSGNEQFL. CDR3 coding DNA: TGCAGCCTAAGGACTAGCGGAAATGAGCAGTTCCTC.

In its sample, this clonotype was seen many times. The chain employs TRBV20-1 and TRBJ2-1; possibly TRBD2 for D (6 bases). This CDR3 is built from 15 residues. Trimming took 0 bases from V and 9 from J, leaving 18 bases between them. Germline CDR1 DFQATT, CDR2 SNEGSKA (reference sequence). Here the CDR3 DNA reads TGCAGTGCTAGAGATTCGCGTAGCGGTACTACTGAGCAGTTCTTC. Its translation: CSARDSRSGTTEQFF.

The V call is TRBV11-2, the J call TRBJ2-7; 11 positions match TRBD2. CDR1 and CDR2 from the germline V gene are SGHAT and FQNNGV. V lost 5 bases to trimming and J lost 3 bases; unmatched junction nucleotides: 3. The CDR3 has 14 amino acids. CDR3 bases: TGTGCCAGCAGCCCGACTAGCGGGAACTACGAGCAGTACTTC. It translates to CASSPTSGNYEQYF.

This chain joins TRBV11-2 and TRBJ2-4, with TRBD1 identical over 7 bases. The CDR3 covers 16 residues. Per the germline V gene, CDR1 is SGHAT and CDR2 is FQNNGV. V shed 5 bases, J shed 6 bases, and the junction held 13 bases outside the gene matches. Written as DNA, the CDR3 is TGTGCCAGCAGCCCAAGAGAAGGGGGCGCAGGAAACATTCAGTACTTC. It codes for CASSPREGGAGNIQYF. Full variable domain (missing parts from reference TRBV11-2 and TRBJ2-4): EAGVAQSPRYKIIEKRQSVAFWCNPISGHATLYWYQQILGQGPKLLIQFQNNGVVDDSQLPKDRFSAERLKGVDSTLKIQPAKLEDSAVYLCASSPREGGAGNIQYFGAGTRLSVL.

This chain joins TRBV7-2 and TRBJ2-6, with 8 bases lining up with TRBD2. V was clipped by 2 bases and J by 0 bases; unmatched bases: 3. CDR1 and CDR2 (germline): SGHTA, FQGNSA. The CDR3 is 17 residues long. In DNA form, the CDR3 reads TGTGCCAGCAGCTTACACGGGGGGGGCTCTGGGGCCAACGTCCTGACTTTC. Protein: CASSLHGGGSGANVLTF.

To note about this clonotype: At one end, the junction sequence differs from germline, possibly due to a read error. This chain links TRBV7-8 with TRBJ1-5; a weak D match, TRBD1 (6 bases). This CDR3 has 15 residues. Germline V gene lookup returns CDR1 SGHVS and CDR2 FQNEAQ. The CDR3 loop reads CASSSGQMSNQPKHF. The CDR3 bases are TGTGCCAGCAGCTCTGGACAGATGAGCAATCAGCCCAAGCATTTT.

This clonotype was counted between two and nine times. The CDR3 loop is CASSYSMGVFQREHNHEQFF. The DNA for the CDR3 is TGTGCCAGCAGTTACTCGATGGGAGTATTCCAGCGGGAGCATAATCATGAGCAGTTCTTC. The genes are TRBV6-5 and TRBJ2-1, with 8 bases lining up with TRBD2. The CDR3 is 20 residues long. Germline CDR1 reads MNHEY; CDR2 reads SVGAGI. Trimming at V came to 0 bases and at J to 8 bases, leaving 21 bases not matched to a gene.

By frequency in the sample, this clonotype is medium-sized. The CDR3, as DNA: TGCAGTGCTCGCCTTCCGGACAGGGGTGGTACTGAAGCTTTCTTT. This encodes CSARLPDRGGTEAFF. The chain has TRBV20-1 and TRBJ1-1, with TRBD1 matching 9 bases. Germline lookup yields CDR1 DFQATT and CDR2 SNEGSKA (reference sequence). The ends lost 5 bases at V and 5 bases at J; junction bases unmatched: 12. The CDR3 length is 15 residues.

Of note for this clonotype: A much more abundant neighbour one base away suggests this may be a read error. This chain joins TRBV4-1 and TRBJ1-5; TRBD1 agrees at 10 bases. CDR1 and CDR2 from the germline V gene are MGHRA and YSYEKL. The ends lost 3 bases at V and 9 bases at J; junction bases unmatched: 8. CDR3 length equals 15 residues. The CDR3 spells CASSQGQGTSGPQHF. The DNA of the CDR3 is TGCGCCAGCAGCCAGGGACAGGGGACGTCGGGGCCCCAGCATTTT.

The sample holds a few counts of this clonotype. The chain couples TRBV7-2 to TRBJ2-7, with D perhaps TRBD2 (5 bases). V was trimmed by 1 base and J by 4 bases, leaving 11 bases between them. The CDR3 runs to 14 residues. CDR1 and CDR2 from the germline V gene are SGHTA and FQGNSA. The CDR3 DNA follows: TGTGCCAGCAGCTTAGTGGGCGGAGGATACGAGCAGTACTTC. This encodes CASSLVGGGYEQYF.

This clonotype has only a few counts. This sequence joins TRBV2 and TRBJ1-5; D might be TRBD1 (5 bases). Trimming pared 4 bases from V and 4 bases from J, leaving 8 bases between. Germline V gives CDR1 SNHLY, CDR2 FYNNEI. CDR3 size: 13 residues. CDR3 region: CASSARGNQPQHF. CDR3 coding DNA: TGTGCCAGCAGTGCTCGGGGGAATCAGCCCCAGCATTTT.